This T cell receptor (beta chain) was observed in a study of T cell changes during pregnancy in multiple sclerosis. Generated by immunoSEQ multiplex PCR, the TCRdb table keeps only in-frame clones and is missing some. The sample records some 70,000 clones, more than 85% being singletons. Sequencing was performed on peripheral blood, taken in the first trimester of pregnancy. The sequence came from a female donor with multiple sclerosis, enrolled in a pregnancy study.

The CDR3 here is CASKDQRIPYNEQFF. CDR3 DNA sequence: TGTGCCAGCAAAGATCAGCGAATACCCTACAATGAGCAGTTCTTC. The genes are TRBV27 and TRBJ2-1; D is unclear. The length of the CDR3 is 15 residues. The germline V gene has CDR1 MNHEY and CDR2 SMNVEV (reference sequence). V lost 7 bases, J lost 2 bases, and 15 bases lay in between.